This section outlines one T cell receptor (beta chain) sequence together with its context. There is no known antigen for this receptor. No per-base quality is available; no much larger clone lies one base away. CDR1 and CDR2 are read off the germline V gene as SGHTA and FQGNSA. The CDR3 sequence holds 12 residues, the cysteine and phenylalanine included. Solely the CDR3 DNA is kept, with 36 bases framed from the first base. V and J are trimmed by 5 bases and 12 bases, and the gene matches miss 6 bases of the junction. Synthetic TCR analog templates were spiked into each PCR so that absolute template abundance could be estimated from read counts. The immunoSEQ assay was used to amplify TCRbeta CDR3 regions from genomic DNA with bias-controlled V and J gene primers. Rearranged TCRbeta segments were sequenced at approximately 20X coverage. Regarding the original processing steps: Clustering was used to correct sequencing errors, and CDR3s were annotated against IMGT to assign V, D and J genes. Only productive TCRbeta rearrangements were used in downstream analyses, excluding out-of-frame or stop-codon sequences. Clonality was calculated as one minus the Shannon entropy normalized by the log of the number of unique productive sequences. Clones differing between time points or between blood and tumor were identified using Fisher's exact test with Benjamini-Hochberg correction, with an adjusted p below 0.01 applied as the threshold. TCRdb mirrors the immuneACCESS table, restricted to in-frame sequences. Some clones are absent from its copies; in checked studies, under half trace to an unresolved V gene, and the reason for the others is unknown. That table furnishes V, J and clone size, whereas the DNA furnished D and trimming. This sample lists some 80,000 clones; around four fifths were detected once. The ten biggest clones cover approximately 7.1% of the sample.

This entry is derived from a study of PD-L1 blockade in urothelial cancer (dated by TCRdb to 2016 to 2017). Context from the whole study: Therapy was started in the mid-2010s for all patients, and atezolizumab 1,200 mg was administered intravenously every 3 weeks. About 85% of the roughly 29 patients were males with bladder-origin urothelial cancer, and about 65% of the roughly 30 reported a prior smoking history. An ECOG performance status of 0 or 1 was recorded for the patients, and 0 to 3 prior chemotherapy regimens had been received by the patients. Blood samples were analyzed at two time points: 3 weeks after treatment start (second dose) and 6 weeks after treatment start. Blood samples gave a median of around 140,000 T cells and 80,000 to 95,000 unique TCRs, with a median clonality of 0.080. An exploratory multi-omic analysis was conducted of the somatic, immune and clinical correlates of response to PD-L1 blockade with atezolizumab in urothelial cancer. Pretreatment tumor samples, along with matched peripheral blood collected serially before and after atezolizumab treatment, underwent TCR sequencing. Durable clinical benefit meant progression-free survival longer than 6 months, and TCR features were also tested against progression-free and overall survival. In the same patients, pretreatment tumors underwent whole exome sequencing and RNA sequencing in addition to TCR sequencing. Durable clinical benefit was achieved by nine patients but not by the remaining 20. Pretreatment blood TCR-seq was available for about 27 patients, at least one posttreatment blood collection was obtained for about 24 patients, and tumor TCR-seq was available for about 24 patients.

The time point label for this specimen denotes: pretreatment peripheral blood. The cohort comprised 30 or so patients with locally advanced or metastatic urothelial carcinoma treated at Memorial Sloan Kettering on a trial protocol. Peripheral blood mononuclear cells were collected pretreatment and during treatment, with between 1 and 8 total time points per patient. The Qiagen DNeasy Blood extraction kit was used to purify genomic DNA from total PBMCs and from tumor samples. Collected pretreatment and during treatment, PBMCs were isolated and stored as previously described. General conclusions and limits of the study: A pretreatment peripheral blood TCR clonality below the median was linked to improved progression-free and overall survival. Patients with durable benefit showed greater expansion of tumor-associated TCR clones in peripheral blood 3 weeks after starting treatment (n of about 22, p = 0.022). Because the sample size was small (n ≈ 30) and many of the analyses were exploratory, the results are meant to be hypothesis-generating.

This sequence uses TRBV7-2 and TRBJ2-1; TRBD2 aligns with 8 central bases. Source: PBMCs, taken around atezolizumab (anti-PD-L1) treatment. The clonotype originates from a man between 40 and 49 years old with urothelial cancer. The CDR3 here reads CASSHRGGGQFF. The bases are TGTGCCAGCAGCCACCGGGGGGGAGGGCAGTTCTTC.